Each of the 15 T cell receptor beta chains below was sequenced from the same sample in a study of blood T cells in healthy people across ages. Primers used in a second PCR of about 7 to 11 cycles were a sample-barcoded 5' primer and a J-beta primer mix. TCRdb reprocessed the 5' RACE reads with MiXCR, giving one entry per CDR3 protein. The sample includes roughly 900,000 distinct CDR3 sequences, around 46% of them seen just once. Sequenced material: blood. The receptor set was obtained from a man aged 30 to 39 in good health.

V and J are TRBV29-1 and TRBJ1-1; tentatively, D is TRBD1 (5 bases). Trimming left V 2 bases short and J 4 bases short, with 14 bases between. This CDR3 comprises 14 residues. Germline CDR1 SQVTM, CDR2 ANQGSEA. The CDR3 DNA follows: TGCAGCGTTGAACAGAGGGGCGATGGCACTGAAGCTTTCTTT. It is translated as CSVEQRGDGTEAFF.

The chain couples TRBV10-3 to TRBJ2-1; no definite D call. V was trimmed by 7 bases and J by 8 bases, leaving 3 bases between them. Germline V gene data show CDR1 as ENHRY and CDR2 as SYGVKD. This CDR3 region has 9 residues. The CDR3 DNA reads as TGTGCCATCACCTATGAGCAGTTCTTC. It codes for CAITYEQFF.

This sequence joins TRBV7-2 and TRBJ1-2, with 8 bases lining up with TRBD1. V gave up 5 bases and J gave up 6 bases; unmatched junction bases: 14. Germline-derived CDR1 and CDR2 are SGHTA and FQGNSA. The CDR3 contains 16 residues. The CDR3 bases are TGTGCCAGCAGCCGCGACAGGGGTAGAGGGGTCGATGGCTACACCTTC. It translates to CASSRDRGRGVDGYTF.

The chain combines TRBV6-5 with TRBJ2-5; maybe TRBD2 (6 bases). The germline V and J ends were trimmed by 8 bases and 0 bases, with 16 bases remaining between them. From germline, CDR1 is MNHEY and CDR2 SVGAGI. The CDR3 contains 15 residues. The CDR3 is CASRMRGPYQETQYF. The CDR3 coding sequence is TGTGCCAGCCGAATGCGGGGCCCGTACCAAGAGACCCAGTACTTC.

This clonotype was detected many times. The genes are TRBV2 and TRBJ2-1; the D call may be TRBD1 or TRBD2 (5 bases each). Germline CDR1 is SNHLY and CDR2 is FYNNEI. This CDR3 comprises 14 residues. V lost 4 bases and J lost 2, with 9 bases in between. CDR3 amino acids: CASSAGQTYNEQFF. DNA for the CDR3: TGTGCCAGCAGTGCGGGGCAGACCTACAATGAGCAGTTCTTC. The full variable domain, completed using reference TRBV2 and TRBJ2-1, is EPEVTQTPSHQVTQMGQEVILRCVPISNHLYFYWYRQILGQKVEFLVSFYNNEISEKSEIFDDQFSVERPDGSNFTLKIRSTKLEDSAMYFCASSAGQTYNEQFFGPGTRLTVL.

This clonotype was found a few times. The rearrangement joins TRBV28 to TRBJ2-7; no clear D gene. Trimming pared 5 bases from V and 6 bases from J, leaving 11 bases between. The CDR3 has 12 residues. In germline, CDR1 is MDHEN, CDR2 SYDVKM. CDR3 in DNA: TGTGCCAGCAGTCCTCGGCGGCTCGAGCAGTACTTC. This encodes CASSPRRLEQYF.

This chain links TRBV6-6 with TRBJ2-3; 7 positions match TRBD2. This CDR3 contains 16 residues. Trimming removed 6 bases from V and 4 bases from J; junction bases left unmatched: 13. The germline V gene encodes CDR1 MNHNY and CDR2 SVGAGI (reference sequence). CDR3 sequence (DNA): TGTGCCAGCAGACGATCCGGGACTATCCTCGCAGATACGCAGTATTTT. Translating it yields CASRRSGTILADTQYF.

This clonotype was seen at least ten times. This rearrangement joins TRBV27 to TRBJ2-1; tentative D call: TRBD1 (5 bases). Germline CDR1 is MNHEY and CDR2 is SMNVEV (reference sequence). V was pared by 5 bases and J by 0 bases, with 8 bases between. The CDR3 runs 14 residues. The CDR3 loop is CASSPRVSYNEQFF. CDR3 coding DNA: TGTGCCAGCAGTCCCAGGGTCTCCTACAATGAGCAGTTCTTC.

This clonotype was found once. The chain carries TRBV7-9 and TRBJ2-5; 7 positions agree with TRBD1. The V and J ends lost 10 bases and 11 bases, in that order; junction bases with no gene match: 16. Looked up from germline, CDR1 is SEHNR and CDR2 is FQNEAQ (reference sequence). CDR3 size: 13 residues. The CDR3 region has the DNA TGTGCCACCGCGGCAGGGACAGCTTACCAGCAGTACTTC. This encodes CATAAGTAYQQYF.

This clonotype has ten or more counts. CDR3 protein: CSVEARPTETQYF. The CDR3 DNA follows: TGCAGCGTTGAAGCTCGCCCAACGGAGACCCAGTACTTC. The genes are TRBV29-1 and TRBJ2-5, with D unresolved. V lost 1 base and J lost 5, with 11 bases in between. There are 13 residues in the CDR3. The germline gives CDR1 SQVTM, CDR2 ANQGSEA. The full variable domain, completed using reference TRBV29-1 and TRBJ2-5, is SAVISQKPSRDICQRGTSLTIQCQVDSQVTMMFWYRQQPGQSLTLIATANQGSEATYESGFVIDKFPISRPNLTFSTLTVSNMSPEDSSIYLCSVEARPTETQYFGPGTRLLVL.

The V and J genes are TRBV5-5 and TRBJ2-3; D is possibly TRBD2 (6 bases). Trimming stripped 4 bases from V and 7 bases from J, with 13 bases between. In germline, CDR1 is SGHKS, CDR2 YYEKEE (reference sequence). The CDR3 totals 13 residues. The CDR3 DNA follows: TGTGCCAGCAGCCTCTCGGGGGTTAATACGCAGTATTTT. It codes for CASSLSGVNTQYF.

This chain uses TRBV7-2 with TRBJ1-5; D is perhaps TRBD1 (5 bases). The germline V gene encodes CDR1 SGHTA and CDR2 FQGNSA. The V end lost 6 bases, the J end lost 5 bases, and 11 bases lay between the germline ends. This CDR3 spans 13 amino acids. Here the CDR3 reads CTSSIRGDQPQHF. The CDR3 nucleotides read TGTACCAGCAGTATACGGGGGGATCAGCCCCAGCATTTT.

This clonotype was seen more than once but under ten times. This chain joins TRBV12-3 or TRBV12-4 and TRBJ1-2; TRBD1 matches 7 bases. The trim removed 2 bases at V and 2 bases at J, leaving 2 bases unmatched. The CDR3 has 14 residues. CDR3 DNA: TGTGCCAGCAGTTTAAAGGGGGCCAACTATGGCTACACCTTC. Amino acids: CASSLKGANYGYTF.

This clonotype was observed a few times. This chain uses TRBV27 with TRBJ2-7; D is unresolved. This CDR3 is 13 amino acids long. V shed 3 bases and J shed 4 bases, with 10 bases lying between them. CDR1 is MNHEY and CDR2 is SMNVEV in the germline V gene (reference sequence). The DNA of the CDR3 is TGTGCCAGCAGTTTTTCCCCTAGGTACGAGCAGTACTTC. Translating gives CASSFSPRYEQYF.

This rearrangement joins TRBV7-2 to TRBJ2-1, with D unclear. The ends were cut back, 1 base at V and 9 bases at J, with 19 bases in the middle. This CDR3 has 16 amino acids. CDR1 is SGHTA and CDR2 is FQGNSA in the germline V gene. CDR3 in DNA: TGTGCCAGCAGCTTAGGTTTTCTGTGGCCCGGCGGTGAGCAGTTCTTC. Amino acid sequence: CASSLGFLWPGGEQFF.